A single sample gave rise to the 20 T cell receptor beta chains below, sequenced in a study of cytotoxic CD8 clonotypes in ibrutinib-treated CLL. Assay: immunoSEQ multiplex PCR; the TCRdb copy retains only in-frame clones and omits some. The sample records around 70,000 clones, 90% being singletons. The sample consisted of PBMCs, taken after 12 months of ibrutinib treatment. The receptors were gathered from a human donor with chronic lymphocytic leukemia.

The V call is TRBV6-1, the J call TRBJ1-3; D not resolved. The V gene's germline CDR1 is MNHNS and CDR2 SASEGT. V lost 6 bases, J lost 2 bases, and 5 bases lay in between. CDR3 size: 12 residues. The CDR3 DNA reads TGTGCCAGCAGGGAGGCTGGAAACACCATATATTTT. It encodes CASREAGNTIYF.

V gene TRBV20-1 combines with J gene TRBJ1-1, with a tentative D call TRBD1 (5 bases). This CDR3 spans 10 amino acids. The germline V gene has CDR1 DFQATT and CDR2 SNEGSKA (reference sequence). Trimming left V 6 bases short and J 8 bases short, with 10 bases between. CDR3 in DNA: TGCAGTGCCCTAGACAGAGAAGCTTTCTTT. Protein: CSALDREAFF.

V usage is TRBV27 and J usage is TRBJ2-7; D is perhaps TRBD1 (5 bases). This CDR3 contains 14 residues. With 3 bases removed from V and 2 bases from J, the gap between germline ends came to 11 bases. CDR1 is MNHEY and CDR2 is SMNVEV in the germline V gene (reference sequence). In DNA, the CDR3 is TGTGCCAGCAGTTTGACAGCGCCTGCCTACGAGCAGTACTTC. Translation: CASSLTAPAYEQYF.

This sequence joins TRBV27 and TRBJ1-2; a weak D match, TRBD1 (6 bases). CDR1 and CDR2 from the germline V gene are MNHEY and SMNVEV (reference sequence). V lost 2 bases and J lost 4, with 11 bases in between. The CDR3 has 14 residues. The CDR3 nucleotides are TGTGCCAGCAGTTTAACACAGGGCGCCTATGGCTACACCTTC. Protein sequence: CASSLTQGAYGYTF.

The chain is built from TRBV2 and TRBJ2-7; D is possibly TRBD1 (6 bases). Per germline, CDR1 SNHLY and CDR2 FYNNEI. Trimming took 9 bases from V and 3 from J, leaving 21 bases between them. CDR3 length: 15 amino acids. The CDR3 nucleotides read TGTGCCAGTCTCCCCGGTACAGGGCTTCGCTACGAGCAGTACTTC. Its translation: CASLPGTGLRYEQYF. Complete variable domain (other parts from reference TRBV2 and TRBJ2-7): EPEVTQTPSHQVTQMGQEVILRCVPISNHLYFYWYRQILGQKVEFLVSFYNNEISEKSEIFDDQFSVERPDGSNFTLKIRSTKLEDSAMYFCASLPGTGLRYEQYFGPGTRLTVT.

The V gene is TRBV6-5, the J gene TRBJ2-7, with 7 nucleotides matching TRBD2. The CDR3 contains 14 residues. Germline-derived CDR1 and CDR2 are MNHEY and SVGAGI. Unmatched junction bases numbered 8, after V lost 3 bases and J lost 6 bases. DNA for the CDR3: TGTGCCAGCAGTTATCACCGGGAGGTCGGCGAGCAGTACTTC. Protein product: CASSYHREVGEQYF.

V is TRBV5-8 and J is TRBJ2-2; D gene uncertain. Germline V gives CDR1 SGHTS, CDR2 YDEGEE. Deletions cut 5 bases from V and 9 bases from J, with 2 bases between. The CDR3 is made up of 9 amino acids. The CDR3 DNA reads TGTGCCAGCAGTAGGGAGCTGTTTTTT. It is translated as CASSRELFF.

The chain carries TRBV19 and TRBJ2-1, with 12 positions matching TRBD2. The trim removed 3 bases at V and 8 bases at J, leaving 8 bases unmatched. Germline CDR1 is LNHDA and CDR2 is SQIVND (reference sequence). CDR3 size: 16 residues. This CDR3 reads CASSISSGRAPYEQFF. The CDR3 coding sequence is TGTGCCAGTAGTATCTCTAGCGGGAGGGCTCCGTATGAGCAGTTCTTC.

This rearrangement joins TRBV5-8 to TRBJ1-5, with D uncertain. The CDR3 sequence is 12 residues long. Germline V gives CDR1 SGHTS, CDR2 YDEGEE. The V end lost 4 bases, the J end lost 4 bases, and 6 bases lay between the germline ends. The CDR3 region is CASSSRNQPQHF. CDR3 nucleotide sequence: TGTGCCAGCAGCAGCCGAAATCAGCCCCAGCATTTT.

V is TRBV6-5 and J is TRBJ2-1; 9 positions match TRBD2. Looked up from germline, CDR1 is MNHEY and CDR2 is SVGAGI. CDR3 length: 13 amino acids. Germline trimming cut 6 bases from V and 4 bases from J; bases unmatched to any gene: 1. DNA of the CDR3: TGTGCCAGCAGGACTAGCGGATACAATGAGCAGTTCTTC. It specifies CASRTSGYNEQFF.

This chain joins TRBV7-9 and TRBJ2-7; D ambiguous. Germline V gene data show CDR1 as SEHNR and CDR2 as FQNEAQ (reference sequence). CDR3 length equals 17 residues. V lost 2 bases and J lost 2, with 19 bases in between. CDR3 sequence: CASSLSVPGSWAYEQYF. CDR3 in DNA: TGTGCCAGCAGCTTAAGTGTTCCGGGTTCGTGGGCCTACGAGCAGTACTTC.

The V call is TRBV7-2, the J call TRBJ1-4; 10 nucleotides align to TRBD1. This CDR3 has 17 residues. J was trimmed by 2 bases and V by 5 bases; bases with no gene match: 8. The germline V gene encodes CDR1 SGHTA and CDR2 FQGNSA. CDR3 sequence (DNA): TGTGCCAGCAGCAAACGACAGGGGGCGCGGACTAATGAAAAACTGTTTTTT. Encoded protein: CASSKRQGARTNEKLFF.

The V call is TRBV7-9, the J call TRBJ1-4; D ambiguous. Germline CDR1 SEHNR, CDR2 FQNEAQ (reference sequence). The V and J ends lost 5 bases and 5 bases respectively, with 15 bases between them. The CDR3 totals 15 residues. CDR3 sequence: CASSPQIRLNEKLFF. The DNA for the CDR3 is TGTGCCAGCAGCCCACAGATCCGGCTAAATGAAAAACTGTTTTTT. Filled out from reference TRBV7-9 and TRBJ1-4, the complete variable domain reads DTGVSQNPRHKITKRGQNVTFRCDPISEHNRLYWYRQTLGQGPEFLTYFQNEAQLEKSRLLSDRFSAERPKGSFSTLEIQRTEQGDSAMYLCASSPQIRLNEKLFFGSGTQLSVL.

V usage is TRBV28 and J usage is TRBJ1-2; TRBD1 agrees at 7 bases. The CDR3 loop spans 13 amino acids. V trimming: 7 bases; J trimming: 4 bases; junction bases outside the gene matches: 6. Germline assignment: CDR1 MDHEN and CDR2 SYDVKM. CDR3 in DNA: TGTGCCAGCACCCCGACAGGGCTCTATGGCTACACCTTC. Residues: CASTPTGLYGYTF.

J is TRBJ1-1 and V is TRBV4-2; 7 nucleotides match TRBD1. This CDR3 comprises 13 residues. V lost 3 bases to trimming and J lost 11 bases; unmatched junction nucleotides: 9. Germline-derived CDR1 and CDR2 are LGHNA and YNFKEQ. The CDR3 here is CASSQIQGRGAFF. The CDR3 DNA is TGTGCCAGCAGCCAGATCCAGGGCAGGGGGGCTTTCTTT.

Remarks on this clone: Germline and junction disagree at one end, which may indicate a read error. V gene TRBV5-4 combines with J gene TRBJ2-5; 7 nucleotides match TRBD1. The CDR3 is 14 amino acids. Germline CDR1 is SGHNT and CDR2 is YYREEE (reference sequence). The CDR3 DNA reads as TGTGCCAACAGCCGGGACAGAGGTCAAGAGACCCAGTACTTC. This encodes CANSRDRGQETQYF.

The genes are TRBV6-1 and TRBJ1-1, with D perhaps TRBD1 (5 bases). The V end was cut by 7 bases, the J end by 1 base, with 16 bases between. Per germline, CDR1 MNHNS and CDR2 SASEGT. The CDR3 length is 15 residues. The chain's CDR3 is CASTFRGGTNTEAFF. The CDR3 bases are TGTGCCAGCACCTTCCGGGGGGGGACGAACACTGAAGCTTTCTTT.

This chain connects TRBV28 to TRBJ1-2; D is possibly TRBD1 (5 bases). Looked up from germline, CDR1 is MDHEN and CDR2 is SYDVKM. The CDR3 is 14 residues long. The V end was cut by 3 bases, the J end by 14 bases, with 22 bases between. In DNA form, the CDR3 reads TGTGCCAGCAGTTTCGTGGCAGGGACGGATACGAGTACCTTC. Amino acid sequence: CASSFVAGTDTSTF.

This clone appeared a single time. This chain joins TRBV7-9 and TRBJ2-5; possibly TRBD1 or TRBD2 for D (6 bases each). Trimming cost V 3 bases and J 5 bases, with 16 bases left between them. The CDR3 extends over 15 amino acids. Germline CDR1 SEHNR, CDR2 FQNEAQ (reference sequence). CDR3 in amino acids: CASSLIRGGLETQYF. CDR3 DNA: TGTGCCAGCAGCTTGATTCGTGGGGGGCTTGAGACCCAGTACTTC.

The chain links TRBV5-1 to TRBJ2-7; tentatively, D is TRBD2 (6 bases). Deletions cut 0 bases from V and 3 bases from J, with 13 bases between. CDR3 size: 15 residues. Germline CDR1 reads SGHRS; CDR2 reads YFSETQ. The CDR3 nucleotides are TGCGCCAGCAGCTTGGCCCAGGACTATATCTACGAGCAGTACTTC. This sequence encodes CASSLAQDYIYEQYF.